This T cell receptor beta chain came from a study of blood T cell repertoires in COVID-19. Study-level information: From the United States, Italy and Spain came samples of acute and convalescent COVID-19.

In the authors' methods: It was from reference gene primer amplification that nucleated cell counts were estimated. Profiling relied on immunoSEQ multiplex PCR, and the TCRdb table lists in-frame clones only, not all of them. D and trimming come from the DNA, and the V and J calls and clone size come from that table. The table lists roughly 200,000 clones, about 91% of them singletons. Trimming left V 10 bases short and J 1 base short, with 10 bases between. CDR1 KGHDR and CDR2 SFDVKD come from the germline V gene. CDR3 length: 13 residues. Source material: peripheral blood. The chain uses TRBV24-1 and TRBJ1-5; a weak D match, TRBD1 (5 bases). The TCR sequence derives from a woman under 40 with acute or convalescent COVID-19. The CDR3: CATKQGSNQPQHF. Written as DNA, the CDR3 is TGTGCCACGAAGCAGGGAAGCAATCAGCCCCAGCATTTT.